This TCR beta chain comes out of a study of blood T cell repertoires in COVID-19. Study background: The origin of the acute and convalescent COVID-19 samples was the United States, Italy and Spain. From T cells, B-cell-depleted T cells, or PBMCs came the material, which was cDNA or gDNA.

The CDR3 covers 14 residues. V lost 4 bases and J lost 8, with 17 bases in between. CDR1 is SNHLY, CDR2 FYNNEI, per germline. The table lists this clone with a few counts. In the original analysis: Nucleated cell counts were estimated from reference gene primer amplification. TCRdb's copy holds only in-frame clones and misses some; the assay was immunoSEQ multiplex PCR. D and trimming were read from the DNA, whereas the V and J calls and clone size are those reported in that table. The sample has roughly 150,000 clones, more than 70% seen once. The rearrangement joins TRBV2 to TRBJ1-2; possible D gene TRBD1, 6 bases. The sample taken for sequencing was peripheral blood. The TCR originated in a woman between 65 and 79 years old who had recovered from COVID-19. The CDR3 nucleotides read TGTGCCAGCAGTGCAAGACAGGAAATTCGGGGCTACACCTTC. Translating it yields CASSARQEIRGYTF.